The 9 T cell receptor beta chains presented below share a single source sample, sequenced in a study of T cell repertoires in ileal Crohn's disease. Clones were sequenced by immunoSEQ multiplex PCR, and TCRdb holds only the in-frame ones, with some missing. The sample consists of some 11,000 clones, around 70% of them appearing once. Time point noted: neoterminal ileum biopsy at postoperative endoscopy, about 6 months after surgery. The sequenced material came from ileal tissue. These receptors were obtained from an adult with Crohn's disease.

Comments on this clone: At the DNA level, this CDR3 is encoded by other sequences in the same sample as well. The J gene is TRBJ1-4, the V gene TRBV2; TRBD1 is a possible D gene (6 bases). CDR1 is SNHLY and CDR2 is FYNNEI in the germline V gene. This CDR3 spans 15 amino acids. The V end lost 4 bases, the J end lost 1 base, and 10 bases lay between the germline ends. CDR3 sequence reads: CASSGQGQTNEKLFF. The CDR3 region has the DNA TGTGCCAGCAGTGGTCAGGGACAAACTAATGAAAAACTGTTTTTT.

The chain combines TRBV19 with TRBJ1-2; D is unresolved. Trimming stripped 6 bases from V and 4 bases from J, with 12 bases between. Germline V gives CDR1 LNHDA, CDR2 SQIVND (reference sequence). The CDR3 is made up of 13 amino acids. Written as DNA, the CDR3 is TGTGCCAGTAGGCTCGTGGGCAGCTATGGCTACACCTTC. This gives the protein CASRLVGSYGYTF.

On this clone: At one of its ends the junction is not consistent with the germline gene, which may arise from a read error. The J gene is TRBJ1-3, the V gene TRBV7-7; D gene unclear. Germline CDR1 SSHAT, CDR2 FNYEAQ (reference sequence). The CDR3 runs to 17 residues. CDR3 nucleotides: TGTGCTAGCAGCTTAGGTGTTTTTTACGGGACTGGAAACACCATATATTTT. Protein sequence: CASSLGVFYGTGNTIYF.

This chain joins TRBV7-9 and TRBJ2-5; 8 bases are a match to TRBD2. CDR3 length: 14 amino acids. Trimming removed 5 bases from V and 5 bases from J; junction bases left unmatched: 7. CDR1 is SEHNR and CDR2 is FQNEAQ in the germline V gene (reference sequence). The DNA of the CDR3 is TGTGCCAGCAGCCCGGGACTAGGGGTCGAGACCCAGTACTTC. Its translation is CASSPGLGVETQYF. The variable domain in full, completed from reference TRBV7-9 and TRBJ2-5, reads DTGVSQNPRHKITKRGQNVTFRCDPISEHNRLYWYRQTLGQGPEFLTYFQNEAQLEKSRLLSDRFSAERPKGSFSTLEIQRTEQGDSAMYLCASSPGLGVETQYFGPGTRLLVL.

This sequence joins TRBV18 and TRBJ2-7, with D maybe TRBD1 (6 bases). The germline V and J ends were trimmed by 0 bases and 0 bases, with 9 bases remaining between them. Per the germline V gene, CDR1 is KGHSH and CDR2 is LQKENI. This CDR3 has 15 residues. The CDR3 reads CASSPPGTPSYEQYF. Here the CDR3 DNA reads TGTGCCAGCTCACCACCTGGGACACCCTCCTACGAGCAGTACTTC.

The chain joins TRBV7-4 to TRBJ2-7; a weak D match, TRBD1 (5 bases). This CDR3 region has 13 residues. Germline V CDR1 and CDR2: SGHVT, SQSDAQ. The V gene lost 4 bases and the J gene lost 3 bases, with 10 bases spanning the gap. The CDR3 sequence: CASSSDKNYEQYF. CDR3 nucleotide sequence: TGTGCCAGCAGCTCGGACAAAAACTACGAGCAGTACTTC. Supplemented by reference TRBV7-4 and TRBJ2-7, the full variable domain reads GAGVSQSPRYKVAKRGRDVALRCDSISGHVTLYWYRQTLGQGSEVLTYSQSDAQRDKSGRPSGRFSAERPERSVSTLKIQRTEQGDSAVYLCASSSDKNYEQYFGPGTRLTVT.

In its sample, this clone was seen a few times. In DNA form, the CDR3 reads TGTGCCAGCAGCTTGGGGCAGGGTCCCTACGAGCAGTACTTC. This translates into CASSLGQGPYEQYF. The gene calls are TRBV5-5 and TRBJ2-7, with D possibly matching TRBD1 (5 bases). CDR3 length: 14 amino acids. V lost 0 bases to trimming and J lost 2 bases, with 9 bases between them. Per germline, CDR1 SGHKS and CDR2 YYEKEE (reference sequence).

The genes are TRBV18 and TRBJ2-7; D is unresolved. CDR3 length: 11 amino acids. Trimming removed 3 bases from V and 3 bases from J, with 3 bases in between. Germline lookup yields CDR1 KGHSH and CDR2 LQKENI. The CDR3, as DNA: TGTGCCAGCTCACCCAACTACGAGCAGTACTTC. Translated, it gives CASSPNYEQYF.

A few counts support this clone. This chain joins TRBV5-6 and TRBJ2-5; a possible D gene is TRBD2 (5 bases). In germline, CDR1 is SGHDT, CDR2 YYEEEE. Between the trimmed V and J ends, which lost 3 bases and 3 bases, there was a span of 12 bases. This CDR3 comprises 14 residues. DNA of the CDR3: TGTGCCAGCAGCTCGCTAGCTCGGAAAGAGACCCAGTACTTC. Protein sequence: CASSSLARKETQYF.